Following are 18 T cell receptor beta chains from one sample sequenced in a study of shared clonotypes between healthy human individuals. The method was immunoSEQ multiplex PCR; TCRdb's version includes in-frame clones alone and lacks a portion of them. The sample shows some 2,000,000 clones, 85% to 95% of them seen only once. The sequenced sample was naive CD4+ T cells sorted from blood. Subset: CD45RA+ positively selected. Every receptor here comes from a man between 18 and 35 years old in good health.

This rearrangement joins TRBV6-6 to TRBJ2-1, with D hard to call. V was trimmed by 0 bases and J by 3 bases, leaving 9 bases between them. Germline V gives CDR1 MNHNY, CDR2 SVGAGI (reference sequence). The CDR3 sequence is 15 residues long. The DNA for the CDR3 is TGTGCCAGCAGTTACTCGATACAGAACTACAATGAGCAGTTCTTC. Translated: CASSYSIQNYNEQFF.

The CDR3: CASREGATYGYTF. CDR3 DNA sequence: TGTGCCAGCAGGGAAGGGGCAACCTATGGCTACACCTTC. The genes are TRBV28 and TRBJ1-2, with a weak D call TRBD1 (5 bases). With 6 bases removed from V and 4 bases from J, the gap between germline ends came to 12 bases. CDR1 MDHEN and CDR2 SYDVKM come from the germline V gene. The CDR3 runs 13 residues.

The V gene is TRBV5-1, the J gene TRBJ1-4, with 9 bases identical to TRBD1. This CDR3 has 17 amino acids. V lost 0 bases, J lost 3 bases, and 6 bases stayed unmatched. Germline CDR1 SGHRS, CDR2 YFSETQ. CDR3 amino acids: CASSLGRDRVANEKLFF. Here the CDR3 DNA reads TGCGCCAGCAGCTTGGGAAGGGACAGGGTGGCTAATGAAAAACTGTTTTTT.

This clone was observed a few times. The rearrangement uses TRBV5-1 and TRBJ2-1; no definite D call. CDR1 and CDR2 from the germline V gene are SGHRS and YFSETQ. This CDR3 has 13 residues. Trimming cost V 4 bases and J 3 bases, with 8 bases left between them. The CDR3 coding sequence is TGCGCCAGCAGCCCCCAAAACTACAATGAGCAGTTCTTC. Residues: CASSPQNYNEQFF.

J is TRBJ2-5 and V is TRBV30; D remains ambiguous. This CDR3 contains 17 residues. Germline CDR1 reads GTSNPN; CDR2 reads SVGIG (reference sequence). Trimming cost V 2 bases and J 4 bases, with 23 bases left between them. This CDR3 is CAWSQGIQAYILETQYF. The DNA for the CDR3 is TGTGCCTGGAGTCAAGGTATCCAGGCCTACATTTTAGAGACCCAGTACTTC. Full variable domain (outside the CDR3, taken from reference TRBV30 and TRBJ2-5): SQTIHQWPATLVQPVGSPLSLECTVEGTSNPNLYWYRQAAGRGLQLLFYSVGIGQISSEVPQNLSASRPQDRQFILSSKKLLLSDSGFYLCAWSQGIQAYILETQYFGPGTRLLVL.

The chain employs TRBV6-1 and TRBJ2-5, with 7 bases fitting TRBD1. Germline CDR1 MNHNS, CDR2 SASEGT. Unmatched junction bases numbered 11, after V lost 6 bases and J lost 4 bases. This CDR3 has 15 amino acids. For the CDR3, the DNA is TGTGCCAGCAGCTCCGACAGGGTTGCTGGAGAGACCCAGTACTTC. It yields the protein CASSSDRVAGETQYF.

The chain has TRBV25-1 and TRBJ2-7; TRBD2 agrees at 8 bases. Per germline, CDR1 MGHDK and CDR2 SYGVNS. This CDR3 region has 17 residues. The J segment lost 4 bases and the V segment lost 7 bases, leaving 18 bases of the junction unmatched. The DNA of the CDR3 is TGTGCCAGCACCCTCGGCGGGACTAGTTTTTCTTCATACGAGCAGTACTTC. It translates to CASTLGGTSFSSYEQYF.

The CDR3 loop is CASSLGGPNSPLHF. The CDR3 nucleotides are TGTGCCAGCAGCTTAGGGGGGCCTAATTCACCCCTCCACTTT. The J gene is TRBJ1-6, the V gene TRBV7-9, with D perhaps TRBD1 (6 bases). CDR1 and CDR2 (germline): SEHNR, FQNEAQ (reference sequence). This CDR3 comprises 14 residues. Trimming took 1 base from V and 6 from J, leaving 7 bases between them.

On this clone itself: Within the sample, other DNA sequences also encode this same CDR3. The V gene is TRBV18, the J gene TRBJ2-7, with TRBD1 matching over 10 bases. Germline CDR1 is KGHSH and CDR2 is LQKENI. The CDR3 extends over 14 amino acids. V lost 4 bases, J lost 2 bases, and 2 bases stayed unmatched. CDR3 nucleotide sequence: TGTGCCAGCTCACGGGACAGGGGCCCCTACGAGCAGTACTTC. The encoded protein is CASSRDRGPYEQYF.

The rearrangement links TRBV18 to TRBJ2-3; tentatively, D is TRBD2 (6 bases). CDR1 and CDR2 (germline): KGHSH, LQKENI. Trimming removed 2 bases from V and 5 bases from J, with 14 bases in between. The CDR3 is 15 residues long. The CDR3 sequence is CASSPAGTGGDTQYF. In DNA, the CDR3 is TGTGCCAGCTCACCAGCCGGGACTGGGGGAGATACGCAGTATTTT.

The CDR3 DNA follows: TGTGCCAGCAGCTTATCAACTACCGATGGCTACACCTTC. Its protein product is CASSLSTTDGYTF. V and J are TRBV7-6 and TRBJ1-2; no clear D gene. Germline CDR1 is SGHVS and CDR2 is FNYEAQ. This CDR3 spans 13 amino acids. The V end was cut by 2 bases, the J end by 6 bases, with 10 bases between.

The gene calls are TRBV6-7 and TRBJ1-1; D unclear. Being an ORF, TRBV6-7 has a function that is uncertain. V was shortened by 10 bases and J by 8 bases, with 17 bases between the two germline ends. CDR3 length: 12 residues. The CDR3 spells CATPRFLNEAFF. In DNA, the CDR3 is TGTGCCACCCCCCGGTTCCTAAACGAAGCTTTCTTT.

This chain joins TRBV6-5 and TRBJ1-6, with 8 bases fitting TRBD1. CDR3 length: 14 amino acids. CDR1 is MNHEY and CDR2 is SVGAGI in the germline V gene. Germline trimming cut 6 bases from V and 7 bases from J; bases unmatched to any gene: 5. The CDR3 spells CASRPTGENSPLHF. CDR3 bases: TGTGCCAGCAGACCGACAGGGGAGAATTCACCCCTCCACTTT.

In this sample, this clone turned up once. V gene TRBV10-3 combines with J gene TRBJ1-4, with D maybe TRBD1 (5 bases). Trimming took 6 bases from V and 0 from J, leaving 11 bases between them. The CDR3 loop spans 15 amino acids. CDR1 ENHRY and CDR2 SYGVKD come from the germline V gene. The CDR3 nucleotides read TGTGCCATCAGCTCTGACAGATCAACTAATGAAAAACTGTTTTTT. As protein: CAISSDRSTNEKLFF.

The genes are TRBV4-3 and TRBJ2-1; TRBD2 matches at 8 bases. Germline CDR1 and CDR2: LGHNA and YSLEER. The CDR3 length is 14 residues. V dropped 6 bases and J dropped 7; count of bases not matched to a gene: 8. CDR3 region: CASSFGGGWNEQFF. The CDR3 DNA reads TGCGCCAGCAGTTTCGGGGGGGGTTGGAATGAGCAGTTCTTC.

The rearrangement joins TRBV6-6 to TRBJ2-3; D is perhaps TRBD1 (7 bases). V lost 5 bases, J lost 2 bases, and 14 bases lay in between. This CDR3 region has 15 residues. CDR1 MNHNY and CDR2 SVGAGI come from the germline V gene (reference sequence). The CDR3 coding sequence is TGTGCCAGCAGTGCCAGGGGGAGGTCCACAGATACGCAGTATTTT. As protein: CASSARGRSTDTQYF.

The rearrangement joins TRBV2 to TRBJ2-7, with 9 bases identical to TRBD1. Looked up from germline, CDR1 is SNHLY and CDR2 is FYNNEI. The CDR3 is made up of 15 amino acids. Trimming cost V 6 bases and J 3 bases; bases outside gene matches: 9. CDR3: CASRLFPGQGYEQYF. CDR3 nucleotide sequence: TGTGCCAGCAGACTTTTTCCGGGACAGGGCTACGAGCAGTACTTC.

This clone has just one count. Other DNA sequences in the sample encode the same CDR3. The chain carries TRBV6-1 and TRBJ1-1; D call uncertain. V shed 3 bases and J shed 5 bases, with 4 bases lying between them. Germline V gene data show CDR1 as MNHNS and CDR2 as SASEGT. The CDR3 has 11 residues. CDR3 region: CASSDWTEAFF. CDR3 in DNA: TGTGCCAGCAGTGACTGGACTGAAGCTTTCTTT.